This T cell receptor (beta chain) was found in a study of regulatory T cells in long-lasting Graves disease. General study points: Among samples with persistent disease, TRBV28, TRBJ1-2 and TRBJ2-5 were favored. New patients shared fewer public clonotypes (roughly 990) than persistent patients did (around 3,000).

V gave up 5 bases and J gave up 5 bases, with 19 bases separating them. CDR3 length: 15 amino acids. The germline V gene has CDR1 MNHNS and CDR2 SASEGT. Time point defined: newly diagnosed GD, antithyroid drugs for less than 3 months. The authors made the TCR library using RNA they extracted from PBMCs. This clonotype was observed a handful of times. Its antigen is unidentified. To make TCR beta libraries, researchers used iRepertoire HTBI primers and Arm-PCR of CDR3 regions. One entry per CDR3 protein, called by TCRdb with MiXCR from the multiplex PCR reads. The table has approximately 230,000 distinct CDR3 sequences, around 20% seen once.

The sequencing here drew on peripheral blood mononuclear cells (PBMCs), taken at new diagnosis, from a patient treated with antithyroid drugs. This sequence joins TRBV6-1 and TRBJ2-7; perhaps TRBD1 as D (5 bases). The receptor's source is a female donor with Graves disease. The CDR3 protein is CASSHRLDPPNEQYF. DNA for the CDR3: TGTGCCAGCAGTCACAGGCTAGACCCTCCTAACGAGCAGTACTTC.